This TCR beta chain was captured by sequencing in a study of T cells in localized non-small cell lung cancer. Overall study results and limits: Longer overall survival accompanied higher blood T cell density. Uninvolved adjacent lung had more T cell clonality than any other tissue, topping tumor.

As to this clone: Antigen specificity is unknown.

With 5 bases clipped from V and 2 bases from J, the junction kept 5 bases outside the gene matches. The V gene's germline CDR1 is SSHAT and CDR2 FNYEAQ (reference sequence). The CDR3 sequence is 15 residues long. Measured with immunoSEQ multiplex PCR; TCRdb has only the in-frame clones, and not every one. The data show thousands of clones, with about 31% seen just once and about 12% held by the top ten. This TCR came from a male donor at least 60 years old with stage III lung adenocarcinoma. The chain is built from TRBV7-7 and TRBJ2-3; 9 nucleotides agree with TRBD2. Here the sequenced sample was lung tumor tissue, taken before any cancer treatment. CDR3 DNA: TGTGCCAGCAGCCCCTGGACTAGCGCCACAGATACGCAGTATTTT. The encoded protein is CASSPWTSATDTQYF.